This T cell receptor beta chain was documented in a study of T cell changes during pregnancy in multiple sclerosis. The CDR3 length is 13 residues. Germline loops: CDR1 SGHNT, CDR2 YYREEE (reference sequence). The V and J ends lost 2 bases and 7 bases, in that order; junction bases with no gene match: 6. Profiling relied on immunoSEQ multiplex PCR, and the TCRdb table lists in-frame clones only, not all of them. Of some 100,000 clones listed, more than 80% were seen once; the top ten hold 1.2%. The V call is TRBV5-4, the J call TRBJ2-7, with 7 bases fitting TRBD2. This specimen was peripheral blood, taken in the second trimester of pregnancy. This clonotype was obtained from a female donor with multiple sclerosis, enrolled in a pregnancy study. CDR3 nucleotides: TGTGCCAGCAGCTTATCAGGGACTATGGAGCAGTACTTC. It is translated as CASSLSGTMEQYF.